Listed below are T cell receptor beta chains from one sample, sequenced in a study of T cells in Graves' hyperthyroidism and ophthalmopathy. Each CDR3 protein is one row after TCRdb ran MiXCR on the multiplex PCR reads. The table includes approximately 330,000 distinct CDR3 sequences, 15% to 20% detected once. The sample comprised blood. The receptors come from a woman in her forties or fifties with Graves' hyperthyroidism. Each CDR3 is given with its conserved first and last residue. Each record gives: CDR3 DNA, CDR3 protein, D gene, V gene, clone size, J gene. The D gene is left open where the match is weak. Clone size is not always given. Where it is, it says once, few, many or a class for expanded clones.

CDR3nt: TGTGCCAGTAGTACTTACGACAGGGGGAACACTGAAGCTTTCTTT; CDR3aa: CASSTYDRGNTEAFF; d_gene: TRBD1; v_gene: TRBV19; abundance: many; j_gene: TRBJ1-1
CDR3nt: TGCGCCAGCAGCTTGGGGGACAGGGCGAAACAGTTCTTC; CDR3aa: CASSLGDRAKQFF; d_gene: TRBD1; v_gene: TRBV5-1; abundance: -; j_gene: TRBJ2-1
CDR3nt: TGCGCCAGCAGCCAGCCCTCTCACCAAGAGACCCAGTACTTC; CDR3aa: CASSQPSHQETQYF; d_gene: -; v_gene: TRBV4-1; abundance: few; j_gene: TRBJ2-5
CDR3nt: TGTGCCAGCACCCGGGCGGCTTTCTTACAGGGCCTCACCGGGGAGCTGTTTTTT; CDR3aa: CASTRAAFLQGLTGELFF; d_gene: -; v_gene: TRBV12-3/TRBV12-4; abundance: many; j_gene: TRBJ2-2
CDR3nt: TGTGCCATCAGTGAGTCGGGACTAGCGGGAGGGGATGAGCAGTTCTTC; CDR3aa: CAISESGLAGGDEQFF; d_gene: TRBD2; v_gene: TRBV10-3; abundance: -; j_gene: TRBJ2-1
CDR3nt: TGTGCCAGCAGCTTAGGGCCGGGCTATGGCTACACCTTC; CDR3aa: CASSLGPGYGYTF; d_gene: -; v_gene: TRBV9; abundance: few; j_gene: TRBJ1-2
CDR3nt: TGTGCCAGCAGCCTTGGGATACTGAACACTGAAGCTTTCTTT; CDR3aa: CASSLGILNTEAFF; d_gene: -; v_gene: TRBV5-1; abundance: -; j_gene: TRBJ1-1
CDR3nt: TGCAGTGCTAGTATTGTTGGACTAGCGAACAATGAGCAGTTCTTC; CDR3aa: CSASIVGLANNEQFF; d_gene: TRBD2; v_gene: TRBV20-1; abundance: few; j_gene: TRBJ2-1
CDR3nt: TGCGCCAGCAGCCAATGGGTGGGAGTGGACAGGAACACTGAAGCTTTCTTT; CDR3aa: CASSQWVGVDRNTEAFF; d_gene: -; v_gene: TRBV5-4; abundance: -; j_gene: TRBJ1-1
CDR3nt: TGTGCCAGCAGGACTGGAGCTGTTAATGAGCAGTTCTTC; CDR3aa: CASRTGAVNEQFF; d_gene: -; v_gene: TRBV27; abundance: medium-sized; j_gene: TRBJ2-1
CDR3nt: TGCGCCAGCAGCTTGACCGGGGGCAGTACTGAAGCTTTCTTT; CDR3aa: CASSLTGGSTEAFF; d_gene: -; v_gene: TRBV5-1; abundance: few; j_gene: TRBJ1-1
CDR3nt: TGTGCCAGCAGAACCCCGGGATTCAGCTCCTATAATTCACCCCTCCACTTT; CDR3aa: CASRTPGFSSYNSPLHF; d_gene: -; v_gene: TRBV27; abundance: few; j_gene: TRBJ1-6
CDR3nt: TGCGCCAGCAGCCATGGCGCCAATGAGCAGTTCTTC; CDR3aa: CASSHGANEQFF; d_gene: -; v_gene: TRBV4-1; abundance: -; j_gene: TRBJ2-1
CDR3nt: TGTGCCAGCAGCCAAAGTTCGGGGGCCCTGGGGCAGTTCTTC; CDR3aa: CASSQSSGALGQFF; d_gene: -; v_gene: TRBV14; abundance: once; j_gene: TRBJ2-1
CDR3nt: TGTGCCATCAGTGAATCGGACGGTGACACTGAAGCTTTCTTT; CDR3aa: CAISESDGDTEAFF; d_gene: -; v_gene: TRBV10-3; abundance: few; j_gene: TRBJ1-1
CDR3nt: TGTGCCAGCCAACGGACAGGGGGAGAGACCCAGTACTTC; CDR3aa: CASQRTGGETQYF; d_gene: TRBD1; v_gene: TRBV2; abundance: many; j_gene: TRBJ2-5
CDR3nt: TGTGCCAGCGTTGGGACGGCTAGCTCCTACGAGCAGTACTTC; CDR3aa: CASVGTASSYEQYF; d_gene: -; v_gene: TRBV18; abundance: many; j_gene: TRBJ2-7
CDR3nt: TGCAGCGTTGGACCTAGCTCCTACGAGCAGTACTTC; CDR3aa: CSVGPSSYEQYF; d_gene: -; v_gene: TRBV29-1; abundance: many; j_gene: TRBJ2-7
CDR3nt: TGTGCCAGCAGACCCGATATCAGGGGGCGAGAGGCCCAGTACTTC; CDR3aa: CASRPDIRGREAQYF; d_gene: TRBD1; v_gene: TRBV27; abundance: -; j_gene: TRBJ2-5
CDR3nt: TGTGCCAGCAAATCCTGGGACAGGGGGTTCGAGCAGTACTTC; CDR3aa: CASKSWDRGFEQYF; d_gene: TRBD1; v_gene: TRBV2; abundance: -; j_gene: TRBJ2-7
CDR3nt: TGCGCCAGCAGCCACCCCCTGGGACGTAGCTATGGCTACACCTTC; CDR3aa: CASSHPLGRSYGYTF; d_gene: -; v_gene: TRBV5-1; abundance: few; j_gene: TRBJ1-2
CDR3nt: TGCAGCGTTGTGCCTGAACTCACTGAAGCTTTCTTT; CDR3aa: CSVVPELTEAFF; d_gene: -; v_gene: TRBV29-1; abundance: -; j_gene: TRBJ1-1
CDR3nt: TGTGCCAGCTCACCACCTGGGCCAACTAATGAAAAACTGTTTTTT; CDR3aa: CASSPPGPTNEKLFF; d_gene: -; v_gene: TRBV18; abundance: many; j_gene: TRBJ1-4
CDR3nt: TGTGCCAGCAGCTTGGGACGAACTAACTATGGCTACACCTTC; CDR3aa: CASSLGRTNYGYTF; d_gene: -; v_gene: TRBV7-9; abundance: -; j_gene: TRBJ1-2
CDR3nt: TGCAGTGCTAGAGCCGCAGGGGGAATCCAGTACTTC; CDR3aa: CSARAAGGIQYF; d_gene: TRBD1; v_gene: TRBV20-1; abundance: -; j_gene: TRBJ2-5
CDR3nt: TGTGCCTGGAGTACGGCGGAAGAAGCTTTCTTT; CDR3aa: CAWSTAEEAFF; d_gene: -; v_gene: TRBV30; abundance: many; j_gene: TRBJ1-1
CDR3nt: TGTGCCTGGAGGGGAGTCGTGGGGGACAACACCGGGGAGCTGTTTTTT; CDR3aa: CAWRGVVGDNTGELFF; d_gene: -; v_gene: TRBV30; abundance: many; j_gene: TRBJ2-2
CDR3nt: TGTGCCAGCATGCTGAACACTGAAGCTTTCTTT; CDR3aa: CASMLNTEAFF; d_gene: -; v_gene: TRBV28; abundance: many; j_gene: TRBJ1-1
CDR3nt: TGTGCCAGCAGTTCGTACTCAGGGGCTTCCTACAATGAGCAGTTCTTC; CDR3aa: CASSSYSGASYNEQFF; d_gene: -; v_gene: TRBV28; abundance: -; j_gene: TRBJ2-1
CDR3nt: TGTGCCAGCAGCCAAGTTGCAGGGGGAGTCACCGGGGAGCTGTTTTTT; CDR3aa: CASSQVAGGVTGELFF; d_gene: TRBD1; v_gene: TRBV3-1; abundance: -; j_gene: TRBJ2-2
CDR3nt: TGTGCTAGTGGTCACGGGGGTGCGAACACTGAAGCTTTCTTT; CDR3aa: CASGHGGANTEAFF; d_gene: -; v_gene: TRBV12-5; abundance: -; j_gene: TRBJ1-1
CDR3nt: TGCGCCAGCAGCCCCTCAACTAGCGGGGGGTCATACAATGAGCAGTTCTTC; CDR3aa: CASSPSTSGGSYNEQFF; d_gene: TRBD2; v_gene: TRBV5-1; abundance: many; j_gene: TRBJ2-1
CDR3nt: TGCGCCAGTTGGAGGGGAGAGTTGAACACTGAAGCTTTCTTT; CDR3aa: CASWRGELNTEAFF; d_gene: -; v_gene: TRBV5-1; abundance: many; j_gene: TRBJ1-1
CDR3nt: TGTGCCAGCAGCCAAGAATCGCCCAGTAAAGAAGCTTTCTTT; CDR3aa: CASSQESPSKEAFF; d_gene: -; v_gene: TRBV3-1; abundance: many; j_gene: TRBJ1-1
CDR3nt: TGTGCCAGCAGCAGGGACCAGTCCCCTCCCTACGAGCAGTACTTC; CDR3aa: CASSRDQSPPYEQYF; d_gene: -; v_gene: TRBV12-3/TRBV12-4; abundance: -; j_gene: TRBJ2-7
CDR3nt: TGTGCCAGCAGTTATAGACAGGGGGACAATCAGCCCCAGCATTTT; CDR3aa: CASSYRQGDNQPQHF; d_gene: TRBD1; v_gene: TRBV6-9; abundance: -; j_gene: TRBJ1-5
CDR3nt: TGTGCCAGCAAAAACCCGACAGAGAATTCACCCCTCCACTTT; CDR3aa: CASKNPTENSPLHF; d_gene: -; v_gene: TRBV12-3/TRBV12-4; abundance: many; j_gene: TRBJ1-6
CDR3nt: TGTGCCAGCAGTCCCCAGAGCGGGGGCCCTAACTATGGCTACACCTTC; CDR3aa: CASSPQSGGPNYGYTF; d_gene: -; v_gene: TRBV6-1; abundance: many; j_gene: TRBJ1-2
CDR3nt: TGTGCCAGCTCACCACCCGGGACTAGCGTCCATGAGCAGTTCTTC; CDR3aa: CASSPPGTSVHEQFF; d_gene: TRBD2; v_gene: TRBV18; abundance: many; j_gene: TRBJ2-1
CDR3nt: TGTGCCAGCAGTTGGTGGTTGGGCGGCAGAGACTCAAATCAGCCCCAGCATTTT; CDR3aa: CASSWWLGGRDSNQPQHF; d_gene: -; v_gene: TRBV2; abundance: -; j_gene: TRBJ1-5
CDR3nt: TGCAGTGCTAGAGCAGGAGGTGAAGCTTTCTTT; CDR3aa: CSARAGGEAFF; d_gene: -; v_gene: TRBV20-1; abundance: -; j_gene: TRBJ1-1
CDR3nt: TGTGCGTCCAAAGGGGGGGCTGATAGCAATCAGCCCCAGCATTTT; CDR3aa: CASKGGADSNQPQHF; d_gene: -; v_gene: TRBV10-3; abundance: -; j_gene: TRBJ1-5
CDR3nt: TGTGCCAGCAGTTTATCGCCCGGACAGTATAATTCACCCCTCCACTTT; CDR3aa: CASSLSPGQYNSPLHF; d_gene: -; v_gene: TRBV12-3/TRBV12-4; abundance: -; j_gene: TRBJ1-6
CDR3nt: TGTGCCAGCAGCTTATTCCCTGGAGATACGCAGTATTTT; CDR3aa: CASSLFPGDTQYF; d_gene: -; v_gene: TRBV7-9; abundance: many; j_gene: TRBJ2-3
CDR3nt: TGTGCCAGCAGTGAAGCAGGGGGAAGCAATCAGCCCCAGCATTTT; CDR3aa: CASSEAGGSNQPQHF; d_gene: -; v_gene: TRBV6-1; abundance: many; j_gene: TRBJ1-5
CDR3nt: TGTGCCAGCAGCCTAATGGGACAGTCCTATGGCTACACCTTC; CDR3aa: CASSLMGQSYGYTF; d_gene: TRBD1; v_gene: TRBV3-1; abundance: -; j_gene: TRBJ1-2
CDR3nt: TGCGCCAGCAGCTTGGCCGGGACAGGGCAGGAAAAACTGTTTTTT; CDR3aa: CASSLAGTGQEKLFF; d_gene: TRBD1; v_gene: TRBV5-1; abundance: -; j_gene: TRBJ1-4
CDR3nt: TGCAGTGCTAGAGAAGTAAGACTAGCGAATGAGCAGTTCTTC; CDR3aa: CSAREVRLANEQFF; d_gene: TRBD2; v_gene: TRBV20-1; abundance: -; j_gene: TRBJ2-1
CDR3nt: TGTGCCAGCAGTTCCGGACAGGGAACCTATGGCTACACCTTC; CDR3aa: CASSSGQGTYGYTF; d_gene: TRBD1; v_gene: TRBV28; abundance: many; j_gene: TRBJ1-2
CDR3nt: TGTGCCAGCAGGACAGGGGAGGGCGGCACTGAAGCTTTCTTT; CDR3aa: CASRTGEGGTEAFF; d_gene: TRBD1; v_gene: TRBV12-3/TRBV12-4; abundance: many; j_gene: TRBJ1-1
CDR3nt: TGCAGTGCACGATTGGGTCAGCCCCAGCATTTT; CDR3aa: CSARLGQPQHF; d_gene: -; v_gene: TRBV20-1; abundance: -; j_gene: TRBJ1-5
CDR3nt: TGTGCCAGCAGCTTAGCACTCGACGGGGAAGATAACTATGGCTACACCTTC; CDR3aa: CASSLALDGEDNYGYTF; d_gene: -; v_gene: TRBV7-2; abundance: -; j_gene: TRBJ1-2
CDR3nt: TGCGCCAGCAGTTTGGACACAGGGGAGAGCTACACCTTC; CDR3aa: CASSLDTGESYTF; d_gene: TRBD1; v_gene: TRBV28; abundance: -; j_gene: TRBJ1-2